Listed below are T cell receptor beta chains from one sample, sequenced in a study of TIL therapy for anti-PD-1-resistant metastatic lung cancer. Only in-frame clones appear in the TCRdb table, and some are missing; sequencing was by immunoSEQ multiplex PCR. The data hold 54,000 or so clones, with roughly 70% observed a single time. Material: blood, obtained at baseline. The receptors come from a person aged 25 to 80 with non-small cell lung cancer. Each CDR3 is given with its conserved first and last residue. The order of the fields is D gene, clone size, V gene, J gene, CDR3 DNA, CDR3 protein. D genes are given only for firm matches. Size tells how often a clone was seen (once, few, many) or the class of an expanded clone, and some rows leave it out.

D: TRBD2; size: -; V: TRBV9; J: TRBJ2-2; DNA: TGTGCCAGCAGCTCACCTATTGAAGCGGGAGGGCCGAACACCGGGGAGCTGTTTTTT; CDR3: CASSSPIEAGGPNTGELFF
D: -; size: few; V: TRBV9; J: TRBJ2-3; DNA: TGTGCCAGCAGCCAATCCACAGATACGCAGTATTTT; CDR3: CASSQSTDTQYF
D: TRBD2; size: -; V: TRBV7-9; J: TRBJ2-5; DNA: TGTGCCAGCGTCACTAGCGGTGCCCAAGAGACCCAGTACTTC; CDR3: CASVTSGAQETQYF
D: TRBD1; size: -; V: TRBV6-1; J: TRBJ2-7; DNA: TGTGCCAGCAGTGAAGGTCAGCGGAGGGACAGGGAAACCTACGAGCAGTACTTC; CDR3: CASSEGQRRDRETYEQYF
D: TRBD2; size: few; V: TRBV6-5; J: TRBJ2-2; DNA: TGTGCCACCCAAAGGCGGGGGGGCCAGGTCGGGGAGCTGTTTTTT; CDR3: CATQRRGGQVGELFF
D: -; size: -; V: TRBV4-3; J: TRBJ2-7; DNA: TGCGCCAGCAGCCAAGATCCCGGGAGCTCCTACGAGCAGTACTTC; CDR3: CASSQDPGSSYEQYF
D: -; size: few; V: TRBV30; J: TRBJ1-1; DNA: TGTGCCTGGAGATCCCCGAGGGGTCTCGGGGAAGCTTTCTTT; CDR3: CAWRSPRGLGEAFF
D: -; size: -; V: TRBV4-2; J: TRBJ2-3; DNA: TGTGCCAGCAGCCAAGCGCAGGTGAGCACAGATACGCAGTATTTT; CDR3: CASSQAQVSTDTQYF
D: -; size: -; V: TRBV27; J: TRBJ2-5; DNA: TGTGCCAGCAGTTTCGACAGCCAAGAGACCCAGTACTTC; CDR3: CASSFDSQETQYF
D: -; size: many; V: TRBV18; J: TRBJ1-4; DNA: TGTGCCAGCTCACCATGGGCCAGGGTCTGGGGTGAAAAACTGTTTTTT; CDR3: CASSPWARVWGEKLFF
D: -; size: -; V: TRBV28; J: TRBJ2-5; DNA: TGTGCCAGCAGCATACAAGAGACCCAGTACTTC; CDR3: CASSIQETQYF
D: TRBD2; size: -; V: TRBV2; J: TRBJ2-3; DNA: TGTGCCAGCAGTGATGGAGGGAGGGGCACAGATACGCAGTATTTT; CDR3: CASSDGGRGTDTQYF
D: TRBD1; size: -; V: TRBV28; J: TRBJ1-5; DNA: TGTGCCAGCAGTCCCCGGACAGGGGGCCGGATTCATTTT; CDR3: CASSPRTGGRIHF
D: -; size: -; V: TRBV7-9; J: TRBJ2-7; DNA: TGTGCCAGCAGCTTAGTCGTCTACGAGCAGTACTTC; CDR3: CASSLVVYEQYF
D: TRBD2; size: few; V: TRBV19; J: TRBJ2-1; DNA: TGTGCCAGTAGTATTAGGGCTAGCGGGAGTGAGCAGTTCTTC; CDR3: CASSIRASGSEQFF
D: -; size: -; V: TRBV7-9; J: TRBJ2-7; DNA: TGTGCCAGCAGCGAAGACAACTACGAGCAGTACTTC; CDR3: CASSEDNYEQYF
D: -; size: -; V: TRBV7-2; J: TRBJ2-5; DNA: TGTGCCAGCAGCTTATCATGGCTAGCGTCTGAGACCCAGTACTTC; CDR3: CASSLSWLASETQYF
D: TRBD1; size: -; V: TRBV7-2; J: TRBJ2-7; DNA: TGTGCCAGCAGCAACCGGCGGGACAGGAGGGCCTACGAGCAGTACTTC; CDR3: CASSNRRDRRAYEQYF
D: TRBD1; size: -; V: TRBV28; J: TRBJ1-1; DNA: TGTGCCAGCAGGCTCCGGACAGGGGCAAACACTGAAGCTTTCTTT; CDR3: CASRLRTGANTEAFF
D: TRBD2; size: -; V: TRBV7-2; J: TRBJ2-5; DNA: TGTGCCAGCAGCTTAGATGGGCTAGCGGGAGTTTGGGAGACCCAGTACTTC; CDR3: CASSLDGLAGVWETQYF
D: TRBD2; size: -; V: TRBV19; J: TRBJ2-7; DNA: TGTGCCAGTAGTCCTAGCGGGGGGGACTCCTACGAGCAGTACTTC; CDR3: CASSPSGGDSYEQYF
D: -; size: -; V: TRBV15; J: TRBJ2-3; DNA: TGTGCCACCAGTCAGTCCCCCGGAGGAACAGATACGCAGTATTTT; CDR3: CATSQSPGGTDTQYF
D: TRBD2; size: -; V: TRBV11-2; J: TRBJ2-1; DNA: TGTGCCAGCAGCACGGGGGGGAATTTCTACAATGAGCAGTTCTTC; CDR3: CASSTGGNFYNEQFF
D: -; size: few; V: TRBV7-9; J: TRBJ2-1; DNA: TGTGCCAGCAGCCCGCGACTAGTCAGCTCCTACAATGAGCAGTTCTTC; CDR3: CASSPRLVSSYNEQFF
D: TRBD2; size: once; V: TRBV2; J: TRBJ2-3; DNA: TGTGCCACCAAAAGACTAGCGGGAACAGGAGATACGCAGTATTTT; CDR3: CATKRLAGTGDTQYF
D: TRBD2; size: -; V: TRBV5-1; J: TRBJ2-3; DNA: TGCGCCAGCAGCTTGGGTGGCGGGGGGGCCCTCGATACGCAGTATTTT; CDR3: CASSLGGGGALDTQYF
D: TRBD2; size: -; V: TRBV4-3; J: TRBJ2-7; DNA: TGCGCCAGCAGCCAGACTAGCGGGAGGCTGAACGAGCAGTACTTC; CDR3: CASSQTSGRLNEQYF
D: -; size: few; V: TRBV2; J: TRBJ2-7; DNA: TGTGCCAGCAGTGGACGGATCTCCTACGAGCAGTACTTC; CDR3: CASSGRISYEQYF
D: TRBD1; size: -; V: TRBV28; J: TRBJ1-5; DNA: TGTGCCAGCAGACAGGGGGCAAGCAATCAGCCCCAGCATTTT; CDR3: CASRQGASNQPQHF
D: TRBD2; size: -; V: TRBV7-3; J: TRBJ2-1; DNA: TGTGCCAGCAGCTTACTAGCGGGAGGGCCGAATGAGCAGTTCTTC; CDR3: CASSLLAGGPNEQFF
D: -; size: -; V: TRBV28; J: TRBJ2-7; DNA: TGTGCCAGCAGCATAGCGACCCTCTCCTACGAGCAGTACTTC; CDR3: CASSIATLSYEQYF
D: -; size: -; V: TRBV5-5; J: TRBJ2-5; DNA: TGTGCCAGCAGCTTGGACAGTAACCAAGAGACCCAGTACTTC; CDR3: CASSLDSNQETQYF
D: -; size: few; V: TRBV18; J: TRBJ1-2; DNA: TGTGCCAGCTCACAACAGGACGGCGGCGGGCTCTATGGCTACACCTTC; CDR3: CASSQQDGGGLYGYTF